This T cell receptor beta chain was recorded in a study of cytomegalovirus exposure and HLA in healthy donors. The study, taken as a whole, reports: Evidence from a later analysis indicated that most CMV-associated TCR beta chains looked HLA-restricted. Accurate predictions that matched the HLA-A and HLA-B alleles of most subjects were reportedly made from TCR beta sequences.

Germline loops: CDR1 MGHRA, CDR2 YSYEKL. V was clipped by 1 base and J by 0 bases, with 9 bases between them. The CDR3 sequence is 15 residues long. The PCR employed 60 Vbeta primers together with 13 Jbeta primers. Repertoires were generated with immunoSEQ multiplex PCR, while TCRdb's copy carries only in-frame clones and drops some. The sample consists of 150,000 to 200,000 clones, over 75% of them appearing once. In regard to this clone: Its antigen remains unknown.

Nominally healthy donors provided the samples, though records likely missed some immune exposures. This TCR came from a woman aged 25 to 39 in good health and CMV-seronegative. The sequencing input was PBMCs. The chain uses TRBV4-1 and TRBJ1-2; D remains unclear. The CDR3 DNA is TGCGCCAGCAGCCAAGTAATGTTAGCTAACTATGGCTACACCTTC. Translating gives CASSQVMLANYGYTF.